Listed below are T cell receptor beta chains from one sample, sequenced in a study of control samples from healthy donors and cancer patients. Profiled with immunoSEQ multiplex PCR; TCRdb holds only in-frame clones, not every one. The repertoire includes about 120,000 clones, 80% to 90% of them detected once, and about 1.1% sits in the top ten. Sequencing input: PBMCs. The receptor set was obtained from a woman between 45 and 65 years old with colorectal cancer. CDR3s include the opening cysteine and the closing phenylalanine or tryptophan. A D gene is named only where the DNA matches it firmly. The size of a clone is reported for some rows only, either as once, few or many, or as a class for expanded clones.

>TRBJ1-2|.|TRBV5-1|.
TGCGCCAGCAGGGCTGGTGCCGGGTCCACCTATGGCTACACCTTC
CASRAGAGSTYGYTF
>TRBJ2-1|.|TRBV7-7|TRBD2
TGTGCTAGCAGCTCAGGACTAGCGGGGAAGAGTGAGCAGTTCTTC
CASSSGLAGKSEQFF
>TRBJ2-5|once|TRBV5-1|.
TGCGCCAGCAGCTTAGCGAGCCAAGAGACCCAGTACTTC
CASSLASQETQYF
>TRBJ1-1|few|TRBV2|.
TGTGCCAGCAGGCAGAGACTCATGAACACTGAAGCTTTCTTT
CASRQRLMNTEAFF
>TRBJ1-3|once|TRBV3-1/TRBV3-2|.
TGTGCCAGCACCTCAGGGGTTGGAAACACCATATATTTT
CASTSGVGNTIYF
>TRBJ2-7|.|TRBV3-1/TRBV3-2|TRBD2
TGTGCCAGCAGCCTCCTCGGACTAGCAAACGAGCAGTACTTC
CASSLLGLANEQYF
>TRBJ2-6|.|TRBV10-3|TRBD1
TGTGCCATCAGCCAAGGGACAGCCTCTGGGGCCAACGTCCTGACTTTC
CAISQGTASGANVLTF
>TRBJ2-5|.|TRBV19|TRBD2
TGTGCCAGTAACCTAGCGGGGGCGGACCAAGAGACCCAGTACTTC
CASNLAGADQETQYF
>TRBJ1-6|.|TRBV11-2|TRBD1
TGTGCCAGCAGCCCAATGGGGACAGTTGACTCACCCCTCCACTTT
CASSPMGTVDSPLHF
>TRBJ1-1|.|TRBV12-3/TRBV12-4|.
TGTGCCAGCAGCCCTCGTAGTCACGCTGAAGCTTTCTTT
CASSPRSHAEAFF
>TRBJ1-5|.|TRBV18|TRBD1
TGTGCCAGCTCACCGACCAGGGGGTCAGCTCAGCCCCAGCATTTT
CASSPTRGSAQPQHF
>TRBJ1-2|.|TRBV19|.
TGTGCCAGTAGTATGGCAGGGTTCGGCGGCTACACCTTC
CASSMAGFGGYTF
>TRBJ2-3|.|TRBV5-1|.
TGCGCCAGCAGGGGGGGGCAGGGGCCCACAGATACGCAGTATTTT
CASRGGQGPTDTQYF
>TRBJ2-1|.|TRBV6-5|.
TGTGCCAGCAGTTACCTCCGGGGTTTGGGTGAGCAGTTCTTC
CASSYLRGLGEQFF
>TRBJ2-7|.|TRBV5-6|.
TGTGCCAGCAGCTCGAGACACGGCTCCTACGAGCAGTACTTC
CASSSRHGSYEQYF
>TRBJ1-5|.|TRBV19|.
TGTGCCAGTAGTCCACGGACAGATCAGCCCCAGCATTTT
CASSPRTDQPQHF
>TRBJ1-4|.|TRBV25-1|.
TGTGCCAGCAGTAGTGCAGGGTATGGCGAAAAACTGTTTTTT
CASSSAGYGEKLFF
>TRBJ1-2|once|TRBV6-5|.
TGTGCCAGCAGTTACTCCCCGGTGGGTGGCTACACCTTC
CASSYSPVGGYTF
>TRBJ2-1|.|TRBV30|.
TGTGCCTGGAACTCCTACAATGAGCAGTTCTTC
CAWNSYNEQFF
>TRBJ1-4|once|TRBV5-1|TRBD1
TGCGCCAGCAGCCCGGTAGGGACGGGACAGTTTAATGAAAAACTGTTTTTT
CASSPVGTGQFNEKLFF
>TRBJ2-1|.|TRBV30|TRBD2
TGTGCCTGGAGGGTGGCGGGGGGCCGGGATAAAGAGCAGTTCTTC
CAWRVAGGRDKEQFF
>TRBJ1-6|.|TRBV3-1/TRBV3-2|.
TGTGCCAGCAGCCAAATGAGCTCCTATAATTCACCCCTCCACTTT
CASSQMSSYNSPLHF
>TRBJ2-5|.|TRBV11-2|TRBD1
TGTGCCAGCAGCCGTACAGGGGGTCAGCGATTCCAAGAGACCCAGTACTTC
CASSRTGGQRFQETQYF
>TRBJ2-2|.|TRBV30|.
TGTGCCTGGAGTCTAATCCAGGGTTACACCGGGGAGCTGTTTTTT
CAWSLIQGYTGELFF
>TRBJ1-1|.|TRBV19|.
TGTGCCAGTAGTACCGGACGGTTTTACACTGAAGCTTTCTTT
CASSTGRFYTEAFF
>TRBJ2-3|.|TRBV19|TRBD2
TGTGCCAGTAGTAGCGGGGGGGCGGTAGATACGCAGTATTTT
CASSSGGAVDTQYF
>TRBJ1-6|.|TRBV5-6|.
TGTGCCAGCAGCTTGATTAAGACTTACAATTCACCCCTCCACTTT
CASSLIKTYNSPLHF
>TRBJ2-1|once|TRBV9|TRBD2
TGTGCCAGCGGACTAGCGGGAGCTATTGAGCAGTTCTTC
CASGLAGAIEQFF
>TRBJ2-6|.|TRBV6-6|TRBD1
TGTGCCAGCAGTCCTCAACCGGGACAGGGTTGGGAAGGAGCCAACGTCCTGACTTTC
CASSPQPGQGWEGANVLTF
>TRBJ2-3|.|TRBV11-2|.
TGTGCCAGCAGCTTAATGGGGCAGTTTACAGATACGCAGTATTTT
CASSLMGQFTDTQYF
>TRBJ2-7|.|TRBV29-1|TRBD1
TGCAGCGCCCTTCCCCGGGGGACAGGGGGCAACGAGCAGTACTTC
CSALPRGTGGNEQYF
>TRBJ1-3|.|TRBV19|.
TGTGCCAGTAGTATCGGCGCGTGGGGAGGTTCTGGAAACACCATATATTTT
CASSIGAWGGSGNTIYF
>TRBJ1-1|.|TRBV7-2|.
TGTGCCAGCAGCTTCACAACCACCAGATACGGTATCACTGAAGCTTTCTTT
CASSFTTTRYGITEAFF
>TRBJ2-5|.|TRBV6-6|TRBD1
TGTGCCAGCAGTCGACCCCGACAGGGTTTCGAGACCCAGTACTTC
CASSRPRQGFETQYF
>TRBJ1-3|.|TRBV6-6|TRBD1
TGTGCCAGCAGTCGACAGGGCCTCTCTGGAAACACCATATATTTT
CASSRQGLSGNTIYF
>TRBJ2-5|.|TRBV20-1|.
TGCAGTGCTGCGGCCGAAGAGACCCAGTACTTC
CSAAAEETQYF
>TRBJ1-5|few|TRBV10-3|.
TGTGCCATCAGTGACCAACGGAGCAATCAGCCCCAGCATTTT
CAISDQRSNQPQHF
>TRBJ1-2|.|TRBV6-5|.
TGTGCCAGCAGTCCCCCCCTTGAGGGTGGAGGCGGCTACACCTTC
CASSPPLEGGGGYTF
>TRBJ1-1|.|TRBV3-1/TRBV3-2|.
TGTGCCAGCAGCCAACCGGGCCTCGGGACTGAAGCTTTCTTT
CASSQPGLGTEAFF
>TRBJ2-1|once|TRBV11-2|.
TGTGCCAGCAGCTTATCTTCTGGGGGACAATATGAGCAGTTCTTC
CASSLSSGGQYEQFF
>TRBJ2-5|many|TRBV6-5|TRBD1
TGTGCCAGCAGCCAGGACAGGGCCGGAGAGACCCAGTACTTC
CASSQDRAGETQYF
>TRBJ2-5|.|TRBV5-4|TRBD1
TGTGCCAGCAGCCAACAGGGGGGTAACCAAGAGACCCAGTACTTC
CASSQQGGNQETQYF
>TRBJ1-4|.|TRBV27|.
TGTGCCAGCAGTTTTTTAGAAGGGGGGACGGTGCTTAGAGAAAAACTGTTTTTT
CASSFLEGGTVLREKLFF
>TRBJ2-6|.|TRBV27|.
TGTGCCAGCAGTTTTGGACTGGCCTCTGGGGCCAACGTCCTGACTTTC
CASSFGLASGANVLTF
>TRBJ2-7|few|TRBV2|.
TGTGCCAGCAGTGACAGGGGACGGTACTTC
CASSDRGRYF
>TRBJ2-1|once|TRBV7-9|.
TGTGCCAGCAGCGGAACAGGGCTCCTGGATGATGAGCAGTTCTTC
CASSGTGLLDDEQFF
>TRBJ1-5|.|TRBV2|.
TGTGCCAGCAGTGGAGGAGTACGGACAGGCAATCAGCCCCAGCATTTT
CASSGGVRTGNQPQHF
>TRBJ2-2|.|TRBV27|TRBD1
TGTGCCAGCAGTTCTACAGGGGTCGGGGAGCTGTTTTTT
CASSSTGVGELFF
>TRBJ1-5|.|TRBV19|.
TGTGCCAGTAGTATGAGGGGTGGCTCTCGCAATCAGCCCCAGCATTTT
CASSMRGGSRNQPQHF
>TRBJ2-7|.|TRBV6-1|.
TGTGCCAGCAGTGAAGCGGGGGGGCGGGACGAGCAGTACTTC
CASSEAGGRDEQYF
>TRBJ1-2|.|TRBV6-5|.
TGTGCCAGCAGTTACTCGATCCCCGCGACAACCAATGGCTACACCTTC
CASSYSIPATTNGYTF
>TRBJ2-1|.|TRBV5-4|.
TGTGCCAGCAGCTTGGAAGGGGGGGCTTTTTTAAATGAGCAGTTCTTC
CASSLEGGAFLNEQFF
>TRBJ1-1|.|TRBV5-5|TRBD1
TGTGCCAGCAGATCTCAGGGGGCGATTGAAGCTTTCTTT
CASRSQGAIEAFF
>TRBJ1-2|.|TRBV12-3/TRBV12-4|TRBD1
TGTGCCAGCAGGAGGGGACAGGCGGGCGGCTACACCTTC
CASRRGQAGGYTF
>TRBJ1-2|.|TRBV3-1/TRBV3-2|.
TGTGCCAGCAGCCAATTATCGGGGGGCCGTGGCTACACCTTC
CASSQLSGGRGYTF
>TRBJ1-6|.|TRBV12-5|.
TGTGCTAGTGGTTTTGGAGTGGAGGGCCATTCACCCCTCCACTTT
CASGFGVEGHSPLHF